These 14 T cell receptor beta chains came from one sample sequenced in a study of shared clonotypes between healthy human individuals. The protocol was immunoSEQ multiplex PCR, while the TCRdb copy is restricted to in-frame clones and leaves out a portion. Of about 990,000 clones listed, around 82% are singletons. Sequenced material: memory CD4+ T cells from PBMCs. Subset meaning: CD45RA-negative fraction. The receptors were gathered from a man between 18 and 29 years old in good health. Some clones in this sample may be carry-over from other donors' samples.

The V gene is TRBV6-5, the J gene TRBJ2-1; TRBD1 matches 8 bases. The CDR3 is 12 amino acids. The V and J ends lost 6 bases and 15 bases, in that order; junction bases with no gene match: 10. The germline V gene encodes CDR1 MNHEY and CDR2 SVGAGI. CDR3 DNA sequence: TGTGCCAGCAGCGCTTACAGGGGGATGTGGTTCTTC. This codes for CASSAYRGMWFF.

The rearrangement links TRBV6-5 to TRBJ1-2, with 7 bases fitting TRBD1. The V and J ends lost 2 bases and 6 bases, in that order; junction bases with no gene match: 6. Per the germline V gene, CDR1 is MNHEY and CDR2 is SVGAGI. CDR3 length: 14 amino acids. CDR3 amino acids: CASSYPGQTDGYTF. In nucleotides, the CDR3 is TGTGCCAGCAGTTACCCGGGACAGACAGATGGCTACACCTTC.

V and J are TRBV4-1 and TRBJ2-2; D not resolved. Germline CDR1 is MGHRA and CDR2 is YSYEKL. V dropped 4 bases and J dropped 3 bases, with 9 bases sitting between them. CDR3 size: 14 residues. CDR3 loop: CASSLLQDTGELFF. CDR3 in DNA: TGCGCCAGCAGCCTACTACAAGACACCGGGGAGCTGTTTTTT.

This clone has only one observation. V usage is TRBV18 and J usage is TRBJ2-7; 8 bases map to TRBD2. There are 15 residues in the CDR3. J gave up 0 bases and V 3 bases, and 4 bases lay outside the gene matches. Germline assignment: CDR1 KGHSH and CDR2 LQKENI. The CDR3 spells CASSPSGISSYEQYF. CDR3 nucleotide sequence: TGTGCCAGCTCACCTAGCGGGATTAGCTCCTACGAGCAGTACTTC.

The chain couples TRBV28 to TRBJ2-2, with D possibly being TRBD1 (5 bases). CDR1 and CDR2 (germline): MDHEN, SYDVKM. Trimming cost V 6 bases and J 0 bases, with 8 bases left between them. The CDR3 runs 14 residues. CDR3 DNA sequence: TGTGCCAGCAGCCAGGGCACGAACACCGGGGAGCTGTTTTTT. As protein: CASSQGTNTGELFF.

The chain joins TRBV2 to TRBJ2-3; no reliable D call. The ends were cut back, 5 bases at V and 0 bases at J, with 9 bases in the middle. CDR3 length: 14 residues. Germline CDR1 is SNHLY and CDR2 is FYNNEI. Written as DNA, the CDR3 is TGTGCCAGCAGTAGACTTACTAGCACAGATACGCAGTATTTT. Amino acid sequence: CASSRLTSTDTQYF.

This clone has more than one count but fewer than ten. The chain recombines TRBV28 with TRBJ1-2; D uncertain. V was cut by 6 bases and J by 8 bases, with 13 bases left in between. Germline V gene data show CDR1 as MDHEN and CDR2 as SYDVKM. The CDR3 length is 12 residues. The DNA for the CDR3 is TGTGCCAGCAGGAGGTCGGGCGGCGGCTACACCTTC. This translates into CASRRSGGGYTF.

The V call is TRBV6-5, the J call TRBJ1-1; no clear D. The CDR3 is 13 amino acids. Germline values: CDR1 MNHEY, CDR2 SVGAGI. The V end lost 1 base, the J end lost 6 bases, and 9 bases lay between the germline ends. Here the CDR3 reads CASSYYDGAEAFF. The CDR3 DNA reads TGTGCCAGCAGTTACTACGACGGAGCTGAAGCTTTCTTT.

The rearrangement links TRBV7-2 to TRBJ1-5; D gene ambiguous. V was clipped by 5 bases and J by 4 bases, with 9 bases between them. Looked up from germline, CDR1 is SGHTA and CDR2 is FQGNSA. This CDR3 contains 13 residues. The CDR3 protein is CASSMDRNQPQHF. CDR3 nucleotide sequence: TGTGCCAGCAGCATGGACCGAAATCAGCCCCAGCATTTT.

The chain links TRBV19 to TRBJ1-5, with 7 bases lining up with TRBD1. The CDR3 length is 13 residues. V was clipped by 6 bases and J by 4 bases; unmatched bases: 3. Germline CDR1 reads LNHDA; CDR2 reads SQIVND (reference sequence). DNA of the CDR3: TGTGCCAGTAGAGACAGGGAGAATCAGCCCCAGCATTTT. Its protein is CASRDRENQPQHF.

In DNA form, the CDR3 reads TGCGCCAGCAGTGATAGGGGGGGACAGGGGAGCAATCAGCCCCAGCATTTT. As protein: CASSDRGGQGSNQPQHF. The chain carries TRBV10-2 and TRBJ1-5; 10 bases fit TRBD1. After removal of 3 bases from V and 1 base from J, the junction contained 6 bases not matched to a gene. CDR3 length: 17 amino acids. CDR1 and CDR2 from the germline V gene are WSHSY and SAAADI.

As concerns this clone: Other DNA sequences in this sample translate to the same CDR3. V is TRBV7-2 and J is TRBJ2-5, with unresolved D. The CDR3 has 12 amino acids. CDR1 and CDR2 (germline): SGHTA, FQGNSA. Trimming stripped 2 bases from V and 0 bases from J, with 1 base between. Here the CDR3 reads CASSLNQETQYF. CDR3 bases: TGTGCCAGCAGCTTAAACCAAGAGACCCAGTACTTC.

This chain links TRBV10-3 with TRBJ2-7; D unclear. In germline, CDR1 is ENHRY, CDR2 SYGVKD. V lost 0 bases and J 3 bases, leaving 18 bases between the germline ends. This CDR3 spans 17 amino acids. The CDR3, as DNA: TGTGCCATCAGTGAGTCGAAGTCCTTCAAGAGTGGCTACGAGCAGTACTTC. It specifies CAISESKSFKSGYEQYF.

The V call is TRBV14, the J call TRBJ2-3; 11 positions match TRBD2. The CDR3 loop spans 16 amino acids. Unmatched junction bases numbered 6, after V lost 4 bases and J lost 3 bases. Per germline, CDR1 SGHDN and CDR2 FVKESK. The CDR3 region has the DNA TGTGCCAGCAGCCTTAGCGGGAGGGCCAGGACAGATACGCAGTATTTT. Protein: CASSLSGRARTDTQYF.